The rows below give T cell receptor beta chains drawn from one sample of a study of post-analysis software for immune sequencing data. One entry per CDR3 protein results from TCRdb running MiXCR on the PCR reads. The data contain approximately 440,000 distinct CDR3 sequences, under 55% of them seen just once; the ten biggest clones take up 9.5% to 13%. The sequenced material came from blood. Source of these receptors: a girl under 18 with multiple sclerosis. CDR3s leave out the opening cysteine and the closing phenylalanine or tryptophan.

TRBV7-9,ASSATRQGANYGYT
TRBV5-1,ASSRTSGSRQETQY
TRBV28,ASSSLHSGRTYNEQF
TRBV6-2/TRBV6-3,ASSPALDGNNSPLH
TRBV4-2,ASSQRGTGERGIEAF
TRBV7-6,ASSKQGLGEKLF
TRBV3-1,ASSQTGPFHEQF
TRBV9,ASSAGTSGTYEQF
TRBV5-6,ASSLAGGPYNEQY
TRBV29-1,SVEGYLNEQF
TRBV28,ASIAPGGEHTDTQY
TRBV28,ASSEAGFTDTQY
TRBV5-1,ASSLPGLYNEQF
TRBV7-9,ASSSSGTSGGEF
TRBV18,ASSPPTGDKMGTQY
TRBV7-9,ASGLGLAGGPTYNEQF
TRBV28,ANPRIPGKVYYGYT
TRBV7-9,ASSLAQSGGEDHEQF
TRBV4-1,ASSQEWDRVETQY
TRBV5-1,ASSLVPRGDSRDGYT
TRBV5-1,ASSFRVGTSSGDIQY
TRBV9,ASSEEDRAPLTDTQY
TRBV7-9,ASNLAPGQGAYEQY
TRBV10-3,AISELVDTQY
TRBV4-3,ASSQGHRNLKYGYT
TRBV5-1,ASSSDGGNTEAF
TRBV4-1,ASKSDGSQETQY
TRBV7-2,ASSPEFEQF
TRBV10-2,ASKRGGGGETQY
TRBV10-3,AIRDDPGGEQF
TRBV12-3/TRBV12-4,ASSADRVAGYT
TRBV5-1,ASSLGGTGANVLT
TRBV12-3/TRBV12-4,ASSLLGQSNTEAF
TRBV2,ASSDAREASEQF
TRBV6-2/TRBV6-3,ASSPFVSVIGYT